This is a list of T cell receptor beta chains from one sample in a study of blood T cell repertoires in COVID-19. The protocol was immunoSEQ multiplex PCR, while the TCRdb copy is restricted to in-frame clones and leaves out a portion. Here the sample spans about 190,000 clones, roughly 73% being singletons. Sequenced material: peripheral blood. The receptors originated from a woman of 80 years or more with active or convalescent COVID-19. CDR3s include the opening cysteine and the closing phenylalanine or tryptophan. D genes are given only for firm matches. Rows may omit the clone size; those that give it use once, few, many or a size class.

CASSWGQGVHGEQFF	TGTGCCAGCAGCTGGGGACAGGGGGTCCACGGTGAGCAGTTCTTC	TRBV5-6	TRBJ2-1	TRBD1	-
CASSIGQGLSNYGYTF	TGTGCCAGCAGCATTGGACAGGGCTTATCTAACTATGGCTACACCTTC	TRBV5-5	TRBJ1-2	TRBD1	-
CASSFGVHQPQHF	TGTGCCAGCAGTTTCGGGGTGCATCAGCCCCAGCATTTT	TRBV28	TRBJ1-5	-	-
CASSPLGLAFEQYF	TGTGCCAGCAGCCCTCTGGGACTAGCGTTCGAGCAGTACTTC	TRBV3-1/TRBV3-2	TRBJ2-7	TRBD2	-
CASSLVGFGNQPQHF	TGTGCCAGCAGCTTAGTGGGCTTCGGCAATCAGCCCCAGCATTTT	TRBV7-8	TRBJ1-5	-	-
CASSTSSGGKNIQYF	TGTGCCAGCAGCACATCCTCAGGGGGCAAAAACATTCAGTACTTC	TRBV27	TRBJ2-4	TRBD1	-
CASSRTGDSYEQYF	TGCGCCAGCAGCCGAACAGGAGACTCCTACGAGCAGTACTTC	TRBV5-1	TRBJ2-7	-	-
CASSQNRQSGYTF	TGCGCCAGCAGCCAAAATCGACAAAGTGGCTACACCTTC	TRBV4-1	TRBJ1-2	-	-
CSAVPSQNTQYF	TGCAGCGCCGTCCCCTCGCAGAATACGCAGTATTTT	TRBV29-1	TRBJ2-3	-	-
CASSIRDRPSNTEAFF	TGTGCCAGCAGTATCCGGGACAGGCCGTCAAACACTGAAGCTTTCTTT	TRBV6-6	TRBJ1-1	TRBD1	-
CASSHPRSGYTF	TGCGCCAGCAGCCACCCGCGGTCTGGCTACACCTTC	TRBV4-3	TRBJ1-2	-	-
CASSSPSSTAGNTIYF	TGTGCCAGCAGCTCCCCCTCCTCGACAGCTGGAAACACCATATATTTT	TRBV5-4	TRBJ1-3	-	-
CASSLQGTGVEQFF	TGTGCCAGCAGCTTACAAGGGACAGGGGTTGAGCAGTTCTTC	TRBV7-3	TRBJ2-1	TRBD1	-
CASSRTTRPNTGELFF	TGTGCCAGCAGCCGAACAACGCGGCCGAACACCGGGGAGCTGTTTTTT	TRBV5-4	TRBJ2-2	-	once
CASSLGGGYSGNTIYF	TGTGCCAGCAGTTTAGGTGGGGGGTATTCTGGAAACACCATATATTTT	TRBV28	TRBJ1-3	-	-
CASSQDFSLATSTDTQYF	TGCGCCAGCAGCCAAGATTTTAGCCTAGCGACTAGCACAGATACGCAGTATTTT	TRBV4-1	TRBJ2-3	-	few
CASSQDVFTDTQYF	TGCGCCAGCAGCCAAGACGTCTTCACAGATACGCAGTATTTT	TRBV4-3	TRBJ2-3	-	once
CASSPTSGGTYEQYF	TGTGCCAGCAGTCCGACTAGCGGGGGAACTTACGAGCAGTACTTC	TRBV2	TRBJ2-7	TRBD2	-
CASSQAGSDYGYTF	TGTGCCAGCAGCCAAGCGGGTTCGGACTATGGCTACACCTTC	TRBV2	TRBJ1-2	-	-
CASSLGLPKGGAFF	TGTGCCAGCAGTTTAGGGCTACCTAAAGGAGGAGCTTTCTTT	TRBV28	TRBJ1-1	-	-
CASSIGTGGFSYNSPLHF	TGTGCCAGTAGTATTGGAACAGGGGGCTTCTCCTATAATTCACCCCTCCACTTT	TRBV19	TRBJ1-6	TRBD1	-
CASSVGGGLTDTQYF	TGTGCCAGTAGTGTGGGGGGGGGCCTGACAGATACGCAGTATTTT	TRBV19	TRBJ2-3	-	-
CATSRETSTHEQFF	TGTGCCACCAGCAGGGAGACTAGTACCCATGAGCAGTTCTTC	TRBV15	TRBJ2-1	-	-
CASSSPTYEQYF	TGTGCCAGCAGTTCCCCTACCTACGAGCAGTACTTC	TRBV28	TRBJ2-7	-	-
CASSTTGGGELFF	TGTGCCAGCAGCACTACAGGGGGCGGGGAGCTGTTTTTT	TRBV9	TRBJ2-2	TRBD1	-
CASSFPGVGYTF	TGTGCCAGCAGCTTCCCAGGGGTTGGCTACACCTTC	TRBV7-2	TRBJ1-2	-	-
CASSPTGGENYGYTF	TGTGCCAGCAGCCCGACCGGGGGGGAAAACTATGGCTACACCTTC	TRBV3-1/TRBV3-2	TRBJ1-2	-	once
CASSLPGLTDTQYF	TGTGCCAGCAGTTTGCCCGGGTTGACAGATACGCAGTATTTT	TRBV28	TRBJ2-3	-	-
CASSFPDRTGELFF	TGTGCCAGCAGTTTTCCCGACAGGACCGGGGAGCTGTTTTTT	TRBV28	TRBJ2-2	-	few
CASSQVARGGGYEQYF	TGTGCCAGCAGCCAAGTGGCGCGGGGGGGCGGGTACGAGCAGTACTTC	TRBV3-1/TRBV3-2	TRBJ2-7	TRBD2	-
CASSQGNANYGYTF	TGTGCCAGCAGCCAGGGTAATGCTAACTATGGCTACACCTTC	TRBV28	TRBJ1-2	-	few
CASSYSGTDTQYF	TGTGCCAGCAGTTACTCCGGGACAGATACGCAGTATTTT	TRBV6-6	TRBJ2-3	-	-
CASSHRRYGYTF	TGTGCCAGCAGCCACCGGAGGTATGGCTACACCTTC	TRBV12-3/TRBV12-4	TRBJ1-2	-	-